Here is one T cell receptor beta chain with its context. The antigen it binds to is not known. It has no much larger one-base neighbor in the sample; base qualities were not kept. This sample stems from a study of shared clonotypes between healthy human individuals (dated by TCRdb to the early 2020s). About the full investigation: The cohort comprised a couple of women and a few men aged 18 to 49 years. For each donor, CD4 naive and CD4 memory were each run on three plates, CD8 naive on two plates, and CD8 memory on one plate. To estimate repertoire size and how much clonotypes are shared between individuals, the study performed deep sequencing of blood TCR repertoires from five healthy adults. Libraries were prepared and TCR repertoires were sequenced by different laboratories using diverse techniques, in order to increase sequencing depth and limit assay-specific biases. Per donor, leukapheresis produced somewhere between about 0.8 and 9 billion PBMCs.

Using the deep immunoSEQ assay, multiplex PCR amplified TCR CDR3 regions from genomic DNA. For each cell subset, the extracted genomic DNA was distributed evenly across all wells of several immunoSEQ 96-well plates, and each plate served as one replicate. Each replicate PCR for sorted subsets received about 220 ng genomic DNA, equal to around 32,000 T cell genomes. Purified libraries were quantified with a Qubit 3.0 fluorometer, sized on a Bioanalyzer 2100, and re-quantified with the KAPA Library Quantification kit. Each immunoSEQ 96-well plate was sequenced on its own single-read 150-cycle Illumina NextSeq 550 flow cell. The published analysis was carried out like this. Because the immunoSEQ output held only junctional sequences and lacked quality scores, the filtering could not match the filtering applied to full-length reads. Sequences were annotated with PyIR, a Python wrapper for IgBLAST v1.9, using IMGT germline references to assign V/J genes and CDR3. Reads were filtered out if the reads had weak V/J assignments (E-value above 1e-6), no CDR3, stop codons, out-of-frame junctions, or ambiguous translated residues. V3J clonotypes were defined as sequences sharing the same inferred V gene, J gene, and CDR3 amino acid sequence. The percentage overlap between two repertoires was calculated by dividing the number of shared unique clonotypes by the size of the smaller repertoire. Three approaches were used to assess repertoire richness: RTK rarefaction, the Chao1 estimator, and Recon v2.1 estimates of unobserved clonotypes. OLGA was used to compute generation probabilities for all TCRbeta clonotypes that the gDNA method yielded from a few donors. TCRdb obtained this table from immuneACCESS and retained in-frame rearrangements with V and J assigned. These tables miss some clones; where compared with another copy, unresolved V genes account for less than half of the shortfall, and the remainder is unexplained. V, J and clone size were drawn from that table, and D and trimming were deduced from the DNA. For this sample the table gives 2 million to 2.5 million clones, of which about 92% were detected only once. The ten largest make up 0.39% of the sample.

The donors were healthy, HIV-negative adults who had no recently reported acute infections or vaccinations. All donors were Caucasian adults living in Nashville, Tennessee, USA. CD4+ T cells were enriched by magnetic negative selection; naive cells were then positively selected on CD45RA, and the negative fraction formed the memory subset. Blood was collected by leukapheresis, and PBMCs were isolated by Ficoll-Histopaque density gradient centrifugation and then cryopreserved in liquid nitrogen vapor phase. Analytical flow cytometry was used to check the purity and quantity of every magnetically sorted T cell population. Genomic DNA was isolated from every sorted fraction and measured by UV absorbance on a Nanodrop 2000c. The CDR1 and CDR2 encoded by the germline V gene are MNHEY and SVGAGI. Deletion took 3 bases off V and 12 bases off J, with a span of 21 bases between the germline ends. CDR3 length: 15 amino acids, cysteine to phenylalanine. Only CDR3 DNA remains: 45 bases, in frame from the first base.

The study at large found these results: Compared with non-shared clonotypes, clonotypes shared by all four sorted-subset donors had higher generation probabilities. The genetic and exposure-history diversity represented was limited by the small number of donors. Pairwise subsampling led to the expectation that sequencing depth would affect the degree of clonotype sharing among donors. Sampling was restricted to blood, and TCR repertoires in tissue are likely to differ from TCR repertoires in blood. Naive subsets generally had larger estimated clonotype richness than memory subsets did. Incomplete sequencing was indicated by rarefaction of sorted-subset datasets, despite the large sequencing depth. When a few donors were compared, the shared fraction of clonotypes was approximately 5% for naive CD4, less than 4% for naive CD8, 2% to 2.5% for memory CD4, and 0.4% for memory CD8.

Material for sequencing was naive CD4+ T cells from PBMCs. The intended sense of this specimen's cell subset or site label: CD45RA+ positively selected. The sequence derives from a man aged 18 to 30 in good health. Some clones in this sample may be carry-over from other donors' samples. The chain is made from TRBV6-5 and TRBJ2-1; the D gene is perhaps TRBD1 or TRBD2, each of them matching over 5 bases. The CDR3 protein is CASSYPGAGAGGQFF. In nucleotide form, the sequence is TGTGCCAGCAGTTATCCCGGCGCCGGGGCAGGCGGGCAGTTCTTC.